The sequence of this T cell receptor (beta chain) was determined in a study of T cell clusters in autoimmune cytopenias. Study-level findings and limits: Primary autoimmune cytopenia patients appeared to lack physiological T cell clusters present in healthy donors.

About 37,500 genome equivalents of blood DNA were amplified for TRB. TRB rearrangements were amplified by touch-down multiplex PCR with mixed TRB-A/B primers. Reprocessing the multiplex PCR reads, TCRdb reports a single entry for every CDR3 protein and omits DNA. This sample's table has 8,300 or so distinct CDR3 sequences. About this clonotype itself: What it binds is unknown.

Germline V gene data show CDR1 as MNHEY and CDR2 as SVGEGT. The CDR3 extends over 15 amino acids. The chain is built from TRBV6-2 or TRBV6-3 and TRBJ2-7; TCRdb indicates TRBD1, and absent DNA this call remains unverified. Input material: peripheral blood. This receptor was identified in a human donor with an autoimmune cytopenia or autoimmune hepatitis (not recorded which). CDR3 amino acids: CASRKLGTGTYEQYF.